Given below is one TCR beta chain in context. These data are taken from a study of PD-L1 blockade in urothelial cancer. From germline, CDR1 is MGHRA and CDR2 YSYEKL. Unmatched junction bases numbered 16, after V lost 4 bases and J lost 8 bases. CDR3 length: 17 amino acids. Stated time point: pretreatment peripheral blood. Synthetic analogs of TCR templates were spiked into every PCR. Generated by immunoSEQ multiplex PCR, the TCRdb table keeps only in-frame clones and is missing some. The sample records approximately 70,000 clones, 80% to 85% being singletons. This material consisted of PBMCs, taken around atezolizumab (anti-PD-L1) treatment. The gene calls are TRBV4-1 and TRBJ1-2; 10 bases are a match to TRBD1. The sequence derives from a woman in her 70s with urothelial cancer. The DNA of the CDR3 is TGCGCCAGCAGCCCTGGGGACAGGGGAAATAGTGGACGAGGCTACACCTTC. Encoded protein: CASSPGDRGNSGRGYTF.